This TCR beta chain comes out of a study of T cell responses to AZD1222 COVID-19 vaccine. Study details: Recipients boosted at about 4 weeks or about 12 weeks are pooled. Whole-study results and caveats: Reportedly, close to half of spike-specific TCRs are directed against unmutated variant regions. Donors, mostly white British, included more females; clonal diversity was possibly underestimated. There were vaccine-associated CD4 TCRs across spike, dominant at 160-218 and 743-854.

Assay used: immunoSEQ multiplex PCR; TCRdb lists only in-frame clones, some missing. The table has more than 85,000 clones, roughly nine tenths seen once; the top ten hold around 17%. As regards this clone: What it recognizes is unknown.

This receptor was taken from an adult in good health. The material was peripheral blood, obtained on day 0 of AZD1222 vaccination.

CDR3 amino acids: CASSIRGRDDTQYF. CDR3 sequence (DNA): TGTGCCAGCAGTATAAGGGGGCGCGACGATACGCAGTATTTT. J is TRBJ2-3 and V is TRBV3-1 (or the pseudogene TRBV3-2); 7 nucleotides agree with TRBD1. With 6 bases clipped from V and 6 bases from J, the junction kept 9 bases outside the gene matches. Germline V gene lookup returns CDR1 LGHDT and CDR2 YNNKEL (reference sequence). The CDR3 is made up of 14 amino acids.